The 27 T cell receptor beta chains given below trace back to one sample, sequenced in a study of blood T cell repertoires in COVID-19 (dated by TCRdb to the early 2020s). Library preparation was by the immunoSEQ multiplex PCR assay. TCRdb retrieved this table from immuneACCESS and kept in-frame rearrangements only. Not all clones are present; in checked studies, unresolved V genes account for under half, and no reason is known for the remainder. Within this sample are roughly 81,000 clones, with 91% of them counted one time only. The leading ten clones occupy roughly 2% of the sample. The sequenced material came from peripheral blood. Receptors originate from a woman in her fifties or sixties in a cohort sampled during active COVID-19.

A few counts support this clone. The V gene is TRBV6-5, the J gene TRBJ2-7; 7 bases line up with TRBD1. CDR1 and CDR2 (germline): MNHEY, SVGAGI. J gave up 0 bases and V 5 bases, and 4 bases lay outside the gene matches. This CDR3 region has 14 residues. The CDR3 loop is CASSRDSNSYEQYF. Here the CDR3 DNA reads TGTGCCAGCAGTCGGGACAGCAACTCCTACGAGCAGTACTTC.

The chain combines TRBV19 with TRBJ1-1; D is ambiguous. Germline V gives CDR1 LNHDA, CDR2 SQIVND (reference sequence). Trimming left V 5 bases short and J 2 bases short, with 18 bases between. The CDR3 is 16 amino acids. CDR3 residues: CASSPLFLGPNTEAFF. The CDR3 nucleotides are TGTGCCAGTAGTCCCTTGTTTTTGGGCCCCAACACTGAAGCTTTCTTT.

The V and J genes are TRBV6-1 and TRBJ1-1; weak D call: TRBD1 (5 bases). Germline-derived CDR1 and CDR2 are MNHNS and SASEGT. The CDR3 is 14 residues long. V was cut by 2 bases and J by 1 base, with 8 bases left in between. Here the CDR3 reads CASSERGENTEAFF. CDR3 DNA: TGTGCCAGCAGTGAACGGGGGGAGAACACTGAAGCTTTCTTT.

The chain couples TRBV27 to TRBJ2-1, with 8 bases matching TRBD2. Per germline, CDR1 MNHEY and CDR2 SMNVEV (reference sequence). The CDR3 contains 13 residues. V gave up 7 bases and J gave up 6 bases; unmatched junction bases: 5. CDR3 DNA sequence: TGTGCCAGCATAGGTCTAGCGGGCAATGAGCAGTTCTTC. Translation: CASIGLAGNEQFF.

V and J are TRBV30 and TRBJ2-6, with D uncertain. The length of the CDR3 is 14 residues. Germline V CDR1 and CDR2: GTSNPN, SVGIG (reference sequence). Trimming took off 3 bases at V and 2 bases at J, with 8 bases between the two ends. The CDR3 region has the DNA TGTGCCTGGAGCGGTGTAGCTGGGGCCAACGTCCTGACTTTC. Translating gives CAWSGVAGANVLTF.

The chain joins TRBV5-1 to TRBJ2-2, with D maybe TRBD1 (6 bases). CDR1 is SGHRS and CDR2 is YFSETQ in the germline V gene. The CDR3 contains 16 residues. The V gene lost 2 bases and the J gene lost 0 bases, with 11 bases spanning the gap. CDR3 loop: CASSLQGAPNTGELFF. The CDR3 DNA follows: TGCGCCAGCAGCTTACAGGGCGCCCCGAACACCGGGGAGCTGTTTTTT.

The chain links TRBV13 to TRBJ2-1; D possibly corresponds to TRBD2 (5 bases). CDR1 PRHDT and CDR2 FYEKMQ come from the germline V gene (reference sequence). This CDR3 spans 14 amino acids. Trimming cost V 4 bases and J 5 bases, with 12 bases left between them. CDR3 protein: CASSSEKTNNEQFF. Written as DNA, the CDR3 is TGTGCCAGCAGCTCTGAGAAGACTAACAATGAGCAGTTCTTC.

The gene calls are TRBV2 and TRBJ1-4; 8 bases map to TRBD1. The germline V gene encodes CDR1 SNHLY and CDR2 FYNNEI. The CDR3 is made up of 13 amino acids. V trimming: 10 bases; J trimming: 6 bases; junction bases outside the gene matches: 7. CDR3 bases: TGTGCCACCAAAGGACAGGGTTATGAAAAACTGTTTTTT. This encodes CATKGQGYEKLFF.

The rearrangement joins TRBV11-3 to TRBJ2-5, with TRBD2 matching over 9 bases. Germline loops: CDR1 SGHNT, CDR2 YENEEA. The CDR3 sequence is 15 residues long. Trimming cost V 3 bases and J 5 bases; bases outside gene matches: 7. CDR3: CASSFSAGGGETQYF. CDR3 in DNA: TGTGCCAGCAGCTTCTCAGCGGGAGGCGGGGAGACCCAGTACTTC.

DNA for the CDR3: TGTGCCAGCAGCGCACAGGGGGCGCGGAATGAGCAGTTCTTC. It specifies CASSAQGARNEQFF. The gene calls are TRBV27 and TRBJ2-1; 9 bases are a match to TRBD1. V shed 6 bases, J shed 7 bases, and the junction held 7 bases outside the gene matches. The CDR3 spans 14 residues. Germline V gene lookup returns CDR1 MNHEY and CDR2 SMNVEV (reference sequence).

CDR3 protein: CASSLGSSPSTDTQYF. The CDR3, as DNA: TGTGCCAGCAGCTTAGGCTCTAGCCCTAGCACAGATACGCAGTATTTT. The V gene is TRBV7-3, the J gene TRBJ2-3, with a weak D call TRBD2 (5 bases). The CDR3 length is 16 residues. Germline V lookup: CDR1 SGHTA, CDR2 FQGTGA. V was shortened by 2 bases and J by 0 bases, with 12 bases between the two germline ends. The full variable domain, with the rest looked up from reference TRBV7-3 and TRBJ2-3, is GAGVSQTPSNKVTEKGKYVELRCDPISGHTALYWYRQSLGQGPEFLIYFQGTGAADDSGLPNDRFFAVRPEGSVSTLKIQRTERGDSAVYLCASSLGSSPSTDTQYFGPGTRLTVL.

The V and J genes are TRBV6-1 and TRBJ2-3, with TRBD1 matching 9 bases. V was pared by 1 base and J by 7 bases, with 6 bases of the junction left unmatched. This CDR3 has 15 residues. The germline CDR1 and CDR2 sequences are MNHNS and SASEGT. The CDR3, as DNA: TGTGCCAGCAGTGAAGAACCGGGACAGGGAAATACGCAGTATTTT. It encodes CASSEEPGQGNTQYF.

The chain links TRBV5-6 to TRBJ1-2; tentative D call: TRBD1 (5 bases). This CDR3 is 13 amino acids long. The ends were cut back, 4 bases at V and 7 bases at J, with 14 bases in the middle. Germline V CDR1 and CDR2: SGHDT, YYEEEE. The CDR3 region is CASSGVGAGGYTF. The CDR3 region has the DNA TGTGCCAGCAGCGGAGTAGGGGCCGGTGGCTACACCTTC.

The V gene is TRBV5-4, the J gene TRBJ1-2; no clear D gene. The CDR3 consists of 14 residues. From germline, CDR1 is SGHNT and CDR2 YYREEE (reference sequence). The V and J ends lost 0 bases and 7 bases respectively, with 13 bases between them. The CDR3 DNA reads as TGTGCCAGCAGCTTGGGGAGTTCCTCAACTGGCTACACCTTC. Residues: CASSLGSSSTGYTF.

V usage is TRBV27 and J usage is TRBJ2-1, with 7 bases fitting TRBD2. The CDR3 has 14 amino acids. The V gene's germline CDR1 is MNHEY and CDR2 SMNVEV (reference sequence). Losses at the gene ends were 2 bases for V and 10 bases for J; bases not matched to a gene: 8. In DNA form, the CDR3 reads TGTGCCAGCAGTTTAACCCCTCTAGCGGACGAGCAGTTCTTC. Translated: CASSLTPLADEQFF.

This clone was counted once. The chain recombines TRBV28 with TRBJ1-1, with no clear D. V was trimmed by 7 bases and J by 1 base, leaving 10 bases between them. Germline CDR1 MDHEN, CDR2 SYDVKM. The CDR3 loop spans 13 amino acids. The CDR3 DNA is TGTGCCAGCAATCGTCAGCGGAACACTGAAGCTTTCTTT. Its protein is CASNRQRNTEAFF.

Here the CDR3 DNA reads TGCGCCAGCAGCCGAGGAATCGGGAACACTGAAGCTTTCTTT. Translating it yields CASSRGIGNTEAFF. The V call is TRBV4-1, the J call TRBJ1-1; D unclear. V was clipped by 4 bases and J by 1 base, with 10 bases between them. In germline, CDR1 is MGHRA, CDR2 YSYEKL. The CDR3 extends over 14 amino acids.

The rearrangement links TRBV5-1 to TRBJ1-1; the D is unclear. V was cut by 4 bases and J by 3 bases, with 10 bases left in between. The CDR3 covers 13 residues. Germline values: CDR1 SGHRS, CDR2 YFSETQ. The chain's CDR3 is CASSQAQYTEAFF. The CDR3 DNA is TGCGCCAGCAGCCAGGCACAGTACACTGAAGCTTTCTTT.

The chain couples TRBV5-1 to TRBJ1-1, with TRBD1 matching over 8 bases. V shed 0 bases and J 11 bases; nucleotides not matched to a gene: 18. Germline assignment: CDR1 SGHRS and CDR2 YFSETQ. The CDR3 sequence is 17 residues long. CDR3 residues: CASSLGSARGRDRFAFF. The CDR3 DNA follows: TGCGCCAGCAGCTTGGGAAGCGCTAGGGGCCGGGACAGGTTCGCTTTCTTT. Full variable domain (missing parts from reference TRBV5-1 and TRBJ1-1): KAGVTQTPRYLIKTRGQQVTLSCSPISGHRSVSWYQQTPGQGLQFLFEYFSETQRNKGNFPGRFSGRQFSNSRSEMNVSTLELGDSALYLCASSLGSARGRDRFAFFGQGTRLTVV.

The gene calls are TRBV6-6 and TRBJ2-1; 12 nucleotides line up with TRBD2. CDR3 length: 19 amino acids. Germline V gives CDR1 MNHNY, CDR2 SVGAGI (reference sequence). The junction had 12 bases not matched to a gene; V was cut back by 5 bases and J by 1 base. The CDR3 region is CASSQPRTSGISSYNEQFF. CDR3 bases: TGTGCCAGCAGTCAACCTCGGACTAGCGGGATATCATCCTACAATGAGCAGTTCTTC.

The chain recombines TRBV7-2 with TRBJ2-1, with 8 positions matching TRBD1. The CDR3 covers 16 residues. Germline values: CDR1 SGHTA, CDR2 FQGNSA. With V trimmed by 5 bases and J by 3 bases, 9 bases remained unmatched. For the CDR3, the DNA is TGTGCCAGCAGCAGGGGGACAGGTTCTCGCTACAATGAGCAGTTCTTC. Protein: CASSRGTGSRYNEQFF.

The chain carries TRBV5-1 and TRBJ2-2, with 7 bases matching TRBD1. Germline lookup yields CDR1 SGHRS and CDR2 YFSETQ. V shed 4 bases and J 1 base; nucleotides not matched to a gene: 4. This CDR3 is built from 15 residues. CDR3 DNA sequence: TGCGCCAGCAGCATGAGACAGGGGAACACCGGGGAGCTGTTTTTT. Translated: CASSMRQGNTGELFF.

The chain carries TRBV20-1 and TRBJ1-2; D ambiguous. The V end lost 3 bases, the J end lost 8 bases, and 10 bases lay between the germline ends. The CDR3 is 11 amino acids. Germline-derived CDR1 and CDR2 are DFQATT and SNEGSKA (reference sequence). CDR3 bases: TGCAGTGCTAGGCCGGGTCAGGGCTACACCTTC. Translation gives CSARPGQGYTF.

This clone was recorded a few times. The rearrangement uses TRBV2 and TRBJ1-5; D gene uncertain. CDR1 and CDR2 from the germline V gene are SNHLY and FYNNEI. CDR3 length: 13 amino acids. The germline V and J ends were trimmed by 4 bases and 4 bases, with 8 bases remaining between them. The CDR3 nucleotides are TGTGCCAGCAGTGGTTTTGTAAATCAGCCCCAGCATTTT. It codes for CASSGFVNQPQHF.

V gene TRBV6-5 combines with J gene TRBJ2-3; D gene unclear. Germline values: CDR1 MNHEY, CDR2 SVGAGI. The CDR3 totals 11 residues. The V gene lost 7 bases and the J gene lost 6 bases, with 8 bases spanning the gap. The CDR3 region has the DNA TGTGCCAGCAATAACGGGGATACGCAGTATTTT. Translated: CASNNGDTQYF.

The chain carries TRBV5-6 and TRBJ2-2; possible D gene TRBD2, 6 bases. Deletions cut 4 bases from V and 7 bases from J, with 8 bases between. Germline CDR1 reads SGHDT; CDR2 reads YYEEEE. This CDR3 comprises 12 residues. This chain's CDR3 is CASSGGIGELFF. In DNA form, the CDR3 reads TGTGCCAGCAGCGGGGGGATCGGGGAGCTGTTTTTT.

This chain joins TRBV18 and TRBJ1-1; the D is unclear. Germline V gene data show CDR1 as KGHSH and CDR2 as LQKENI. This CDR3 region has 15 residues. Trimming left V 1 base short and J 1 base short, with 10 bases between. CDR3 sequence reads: CASSPRQTTNTEAFF. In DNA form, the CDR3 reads TGTGCCAGCTCACCACGTCAGACAACGAACACTGAAGCTTTCTTT.